This T cell receptor beta chain was recovered during a study of long-term antiretroviral therapy in people with HIV. As regards this clone: The junction and the germline gene differ at one end; a read error may be behind it.

Germline CDR1 is SGHAT and CDR2 is FQNNGV. This CDR3 is built from 16 residues. The run of the v3.0 immunoSEQ assay was at survey level. It was roughly 40,000-55,000 T-cell genomes per sample that sequencing targeted. Measured with immunoSEQ multiplex PCR; TCRdb has only the in-frame clones, and not every one. Counted here are 30,000 to 40,000 clones, 80% to 90% occurring once; the ten biggest clones make up 7.9%. The material sequenced was unsorted PBMCs, taken 0.4 years before starting antiretroviral therapy. The chain joins TRBV11-2 to TRBJ2-7; D is undetermined. The clonotype was recovered from a man younger than 35 with HIV. CDR3 bases: TGTGCCAGCAGCTTAGATTATCGACTGACGCCGTACGCGCAGTACTTC. Residues: CASSLDYRLTPYAQYF. The variable domain in full, completed from reference TRBV11-2 and TRBJ2-7, reads EAGVAQSPRYKIIEKRQSVAFWCNPISGHATLYWYQQILGQGPKLLIQFQNNGVVDDSQLPKDRFSAERLKGVDSTLKIQPAKLEDSAVYLCASSLDYRLTPYAQYFGPGTRLTVT.